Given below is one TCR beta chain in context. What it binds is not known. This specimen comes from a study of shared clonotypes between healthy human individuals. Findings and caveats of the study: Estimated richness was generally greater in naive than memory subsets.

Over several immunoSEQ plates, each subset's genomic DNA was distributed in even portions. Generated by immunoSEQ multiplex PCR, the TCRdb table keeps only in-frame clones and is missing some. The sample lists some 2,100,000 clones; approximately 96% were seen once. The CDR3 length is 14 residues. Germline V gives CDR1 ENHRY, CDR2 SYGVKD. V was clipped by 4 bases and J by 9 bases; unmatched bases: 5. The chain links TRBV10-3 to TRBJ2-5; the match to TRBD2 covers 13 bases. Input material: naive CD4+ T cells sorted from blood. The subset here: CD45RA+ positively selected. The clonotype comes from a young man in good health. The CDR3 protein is CAISALAGGSSQYF. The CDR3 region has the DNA TGTGCCATCAGTGCACTAGCGGGGGGGAGTTCCCAGTACTTC.